This TCR beta chain was sequenced in a study of vaccination and CD4 T cells after COVID-19. Sequenced with the Oncomine TCR Beta short-read assay was DNA taken from cultured CD4+ T cells. Via MiXCR, TCRdb re-called the PCR reads, giving one row per CDR3 protein. This table holds about 16,000 distinct CDR3 sequences, approximately 77% found once. The CDR3 covers 15 residues. V was shortened by 6 bases and J by 0 bases, with 14 bases between the two germline ends. Per germline, CDR1 MNHEY and CDR2 SMNVEV (reference sequence). About this clonotype: Its antigen is still unknown.

As for treatment: roughly 10-day PBMC culture with coronavirus spike peptide pools or control peptides (ViraFEST assay). The sequence was collected from a human donor who received a COVID-19 vaccine. This specimen was CD4+ T cells from blood, cultured in vitro, taken after SARS-CoV-2 vaccination. The genes are TRBV27 and TRBJ1-1; the D is unclear. CDR3 residues: CASRLAGLMNTEAFF. Written as DNA, the CDR3 is TGTGCCAGCAGATTGGCGGGTTTAATGAACACTGAAGCTTTCTTT.